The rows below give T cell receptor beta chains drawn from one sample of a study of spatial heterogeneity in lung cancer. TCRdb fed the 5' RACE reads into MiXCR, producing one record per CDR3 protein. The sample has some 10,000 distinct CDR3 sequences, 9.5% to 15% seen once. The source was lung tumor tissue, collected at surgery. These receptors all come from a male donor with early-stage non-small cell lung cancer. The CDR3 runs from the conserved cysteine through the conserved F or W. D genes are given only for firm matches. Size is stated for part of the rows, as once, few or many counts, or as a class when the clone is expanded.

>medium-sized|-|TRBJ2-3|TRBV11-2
CASRSPPGDTQYF
TGTGCCAGCAGGTCACCCCCCGGGGATACGCAGTATTTT
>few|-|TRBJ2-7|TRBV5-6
CASSLFPYEQYF
TGTGCCAGCAGCTTGTTTCCCTACGAGCAGTACTTC
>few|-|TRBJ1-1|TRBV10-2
CASSRVHEAFF
TGCGCCAGCAGTCGAGTTCATGAAGCTTTCTTT
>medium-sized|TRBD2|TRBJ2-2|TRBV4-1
CASSQVLAGEQNTGELFF
TGCGCCAGCAGCCAAGTTCTAGCGGGGGAGCAGAACACCGGGGAGCTGTTTTTT
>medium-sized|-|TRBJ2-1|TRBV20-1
CSARDQLANEQFF
TGCAGTGCTAGAGATCAGCTCGCCAATGAGCAGTTCTTC
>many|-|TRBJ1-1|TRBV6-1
CATIGVVEAFF
TGTGCCACTATAGGCGTTGTTGAAGCTTTCTTT
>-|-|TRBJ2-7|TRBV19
CAPFTGIYEQYF
TGTGCCCCATTCACGGGAATCTACGAGCAGTACTTC
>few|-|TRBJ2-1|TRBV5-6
CASSASVYNEQFF
TGTGCCAGCAGCGCTAGCGTTTACAATGAGCAGTTCTTC
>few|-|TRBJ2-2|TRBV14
CASSRVTYTGELFF
TGTGCCAGCAGCAGGGTCACCTACACCGGGGAGCTGTTTTTT
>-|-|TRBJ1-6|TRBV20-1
CSVLPINSPLHF
TGCAGTGTGTTACCTATTAATTCACCCCTCCACTTT
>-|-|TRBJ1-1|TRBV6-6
CASNARGINTEAFF
TGTGCCAGCAATGCTCGGGGGATTAACACTGAAGCTTTCTTT
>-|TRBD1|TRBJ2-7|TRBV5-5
CASSMAGTGREQYF
TGTGCCAGCAGCATGGCCGGGACAGGGCGCGAGCAGTACTTC
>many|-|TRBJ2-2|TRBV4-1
CASSFLRGIGTGELFF
TGCGCCAGCAGCTTCCTCCGGGGAATTGGCACCGGGGAGCTGTTTTTT
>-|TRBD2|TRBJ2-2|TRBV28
CASTTSGNTGELFF
TGTGCCAGCACCACTAGCGGTAACACCGGGGAGCTGTTTTTT
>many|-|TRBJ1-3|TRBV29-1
CSVGSGNTIYF
TGCAGCGTTGGAAGTGGAAACACCATATATTTT
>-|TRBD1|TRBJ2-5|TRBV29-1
CSSGQDGETQYF
TGCAGCTCCGGACAGGACGGGGAGACCCAGTACTTC
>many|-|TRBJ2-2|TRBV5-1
CASSFGGTQHTGELFF
TGCGCCAGCAGCTTTGGAGGGACCCAACACACCGGGGAGCTGTTTTTT
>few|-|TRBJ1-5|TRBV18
CASSPGPAENQPQHF
TGTGCCAGCTCACCCGGGCCTGCGGAGAATCAGCCCCAGCATTTT
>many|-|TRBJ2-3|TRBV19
CASSRQDTQYF
TGTGCCAGTAGTCGGCAAGATACGCAGTATTTT
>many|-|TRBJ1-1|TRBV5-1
CASSLLNTEAFF
TGCGCCAGCAGCTTGCTGAACACTGAAGCTTTCTTT
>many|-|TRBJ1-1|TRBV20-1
CSASGGRTEAFF
TGCAGTGCTAGTGGGGGGCGGACTGAAGCTTTCTTT
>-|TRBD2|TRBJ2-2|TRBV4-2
CVSRSFREGEKTGELFF
TGTGTCAGCAGATCTTTCCGGGAGGGAGAAAAAACCGGGGAGCTGTTTTTT
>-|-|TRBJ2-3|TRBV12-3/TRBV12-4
CASSLGAVPGRGTQYF
TGTGCCAGCAGTTTAGGTGCGGTCCCCGGAAGGGGTACGCAGTATTTT
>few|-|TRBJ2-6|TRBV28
CASSLRQGLDSGANVLTF
TGTGCCAGCAGTCTCCGACAGGGACTCGACTCTGGGGCCAACGTCCTGACTTTC
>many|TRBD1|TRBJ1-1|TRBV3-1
CASSLRTGATEAFF
TGTGCCAGCAGCCTCCGGACAGGGGCCACTGAAGCTTTCTTT
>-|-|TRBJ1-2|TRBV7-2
CASSLTDYGYTF
TGTGCCAGCAGCTTAACAGATTATGGCTACACCTTC
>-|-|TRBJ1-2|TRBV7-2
CASTSSSYGYTF
TGTGCCAGCACCTCTTCCTCCTATGGCTACACCTTC
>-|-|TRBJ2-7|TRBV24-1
CATSASGTGVYEQYF
TGTGCCACCAGTGCTAGCGGGACAGGGGTCTACGAGCAGTACTTC
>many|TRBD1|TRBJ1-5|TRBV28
CASSPTGSHYQPQHF
TGTGCCAGCAGTCCGACAGGGTCCCATTATCAGCCCCAGCATTTT
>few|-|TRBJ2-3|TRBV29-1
CSVGRGGTDTQYF
TGCAGCGTGGGGAGAGGGGGCACAGATACGCAGTATTTT
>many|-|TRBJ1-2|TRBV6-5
CASSYTGSGYTF
TGTGCCAGCAGCTATACAGGGTCTGGCTACACCTTC